The 14 T cell receptor beta chains below were found in one sample sequenced in a study of cytomegalovirus exposure and HLA in healthy donors. Generated by immunoSEQ multiplex PCR, the TCRdb table keeps only in-frame clones and is missing some. The repertoire holds 150,000 to 200,000 clones, approximately 80% seen once, with around 2.5% in the top ten. The specimen sequenced was PBMCs. These receptors were taken from a man under 40 in good health and CMV-seropositive.

The V call is TRBV9, the J call TRBJ2-5, with 9 bases lining up with TRBD1. The CDR3 has 14 amino acids. V dropped 4 bases and J dropped 5; count of bases not matched to a gene: 6. Germline lookup yields CDR1 SGDLS and CDR2 YYNGEE. The CDR3 here is CASSSQGARETQYF. The CDR3 DNA reads TGTGCCAGCAGCTCACAGGGGGCGCGGGAGACCCAGTACTTC.

This chain connects TRBV2 to TRBJ1-6, with D possibly matching TRBD1 (6 bases). V was clipped by 8 bases and J by 11 bases, with 19 bases between them. This CDR3 comprises 14 residues. Germline V CDR1 and CDR2: SNHLY, FYNNEI. The chain's CDR3 is CASSQRGGETPLHF. The CDR3 DNA is TGTGCCAGCTCGCAGCGGGGGGGCGAAACACCCCTCCACTTT.

The chain employs TRBV5-6 and TRBJ2-5, with D possibly TRBD1 on 6 matching bases. Germline CDR1 SGHDT, CDR2 YYEEEE. Trimming removed 1 base from V and 5 bases from J, with 12 bases in between. The CDR3 has 14 amino acids. In nucleotides, the CDR3 is TGTGCCAGCAGCTTGAAAACAGGGTGGGAGACCCAGTACTTC. It yields the protein CASSLKTGWETQYF.

The CDR3 coding sequence is TGCGCCAGCAGCCAGGGGGACTTAATAGTGGATACGCAGTATTTT. Translation gives CASSQGDLIVDTQYF. This chain connects TRBV4-1 to TRBJ2-3; TRBD2 is a possible D gene (6 bases). V dropped 3 bases and J dropped 6 bases, with 16 bases sitting between them. The CDR3 contains 15 residues. Per germline, CDR1 MGHRA and CDR2 YSYEKL.

The chain has TRBV2 and TRBJ1-1; TRBD1 matches 8 bases. The CDR3 has 18 amino acids. Germline loops: CDR1 SNHLY, CDR2 FYNNEI. V was clipped by 8 bases and J by 3 bases; unmatched bases: 20. This CDR3 reads CASQRPDLDRGPYTEAFF. CDR3 bases: TGTGCCAGCCAGCGGCCGGATCTTGACAGGGGACCTTACACTGAAGCTTTCTTT.

The V and J genes are TRBV23-1 and TRBJ2-7; weak D call: TRBD1 (6 bases). TRBV23-1 is reported as an ORF; its role is uncertain. Trimming removed 0 bases at V and 3 bases at J, with 12 bases between. The CDR3 covers 15 residues. The CDR3: CASSQSSRGSYEQYF. Written as DNA, the CDR3 is TGCGCCAGCAGTCAATCTTCCAGGGGAAGCTACGAGCAGTACTTC.

This sequence joins TRBV19 and TRBJ2-3, with D possibly TRBD2 on 6 matching bases. This CDR3 spans 14 amino acids. CDR1 and CDR2 (germline): LNHDA, SQIVND (reference sequence). The V end was cut by 10 bases, the J end by 3 bases, with 17 bases between. CDR3 sequence (DNA): TGTGCCACCGAGGGTGGGGGGTTAACAGATACGCAGTATTTT. Translation: CATEGGGLTDTQYF.

The chain carries TRBV2 and TRBJ1-1, with 11 bases matching TRBD1. This CDR3 spans 15 amino acids. Trimming cost V 7 bases and J 8 bases; bases outside gene matches: 12. Germline loops: CDR1 SNHLY, CDR2 FYNNEI. The DNA for the CDR3 is TGTGCCAGCACCCGGACAGGGGGCGCCGGTTCGGAAGCTTTCTTT. Translation gives CASTRTGGAGSEAFF.

The rearrangement joins TRBV21-1 to TRBJ2-7; the listed D gene, TRBD1, was not tested against the DNA. TRBV21-1 is a pseudogene segment. The CDR3 is made up of 16 amino acids. In DNA, the CDR3 is TGTGCCAGCAGCAGATCGGACAGGGGGCACTCCTACGAGCAGTACTTC. Translated, it gives CASSRSDRGHSYEQYF.

The chain carries TRBV6-6 and TRBJ1-1; possibly TRBD1 for D (5 bases). This CDR3 is 15 amino acids long. Germline lookup yields CDR1 MNHNY and CDR2 SVGAGI (reference sequence). V was cut by 5 bases and J by 8 bases, with 21 bases left in between. Here the CDR3 DNA reads TGTGCCAGCAGTCGACAGATTACAACACTCTCAGAAGCTTTCTTT. Translated: CASSRQITTLSEAFF.

The J gene is TRBJ2-7, the V gene TRBV2; 7 bases map to TRBD1. J lost 5 bases, V lost 6 bases, and 7 bases had no gene match. Germline loops: CDR1 SNHLY, CDR2 FYNNEI. This CDR3 spans 13 amino acids. CDR3 loop: CASRETQGNEQYF. The CDR3 nucleotides read TGTGCCAGCAGGGAGACACAGGGGAACGAGCAGTACTTC.

Worth noting for this clone: Other DNA sequences in the sample encode the same CDR3. This sequence joins TRBV9 and TRBJ2-7; 8 bases match TRBD1. V lost 2 bases to trimming and J lost 3 bases; unmatched junction nucleotides: 4. The CDR3 has 14 residues. CDR1 and CDR2 (germline): SGDLS, YYNGEE. CDR3 DNA sequence: TGTGCCAGCAGCGTGGCTACAGGGGGCTACGAGCAGTACTTC. Its translation is CASSVATGGYEQYF.

The rearrangement uses TRBV5-1 and TRBJ1-2, with D possibly TRBD1 on 5 matching bases. CDR1 SGHRS and CDR2 YFSETQ come from the germline V gene. Trimming removed 0 bases from V and 4 bases from J, with 19 bases in between. The CDR3 runs 17 residues. CDR3 loop: CASSLESGRALGYGYTF. The CDR3 DNA reads TGCGCCAGCAGCTTGGAGTCCGGCAGGGCCCTAGGCTATGGCTACACCTTC.

The chain uses TRBV18 and TRBJ1-4; D is ambiguous. Germline loops: CDR1 KGHSH, CDR2 LQKENI. The CDR3 consists of 15 residues. Trimming took off 5 bases at V and 0 bases at J, with 10 bases between the two ends. CDR3 DNA: TGTGCCAGCTCATCATCAGGCGCAACTAATGAAAAACTGTTTTTT. Its protein is CASSSSGATNEKLFF.